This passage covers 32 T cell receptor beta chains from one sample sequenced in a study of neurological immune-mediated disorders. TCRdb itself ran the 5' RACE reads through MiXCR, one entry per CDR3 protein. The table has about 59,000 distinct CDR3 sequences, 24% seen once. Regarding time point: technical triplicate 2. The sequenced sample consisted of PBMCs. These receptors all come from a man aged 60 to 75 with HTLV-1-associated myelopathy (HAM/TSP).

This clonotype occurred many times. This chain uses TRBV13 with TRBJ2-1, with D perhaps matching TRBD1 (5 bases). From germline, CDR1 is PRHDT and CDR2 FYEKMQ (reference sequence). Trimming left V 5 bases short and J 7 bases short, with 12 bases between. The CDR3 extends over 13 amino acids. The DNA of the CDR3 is TGTGCCAGCAGCCTAACTAACAGGAATGAGCAGTTCTTC. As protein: CASSLTNRNEQFF.

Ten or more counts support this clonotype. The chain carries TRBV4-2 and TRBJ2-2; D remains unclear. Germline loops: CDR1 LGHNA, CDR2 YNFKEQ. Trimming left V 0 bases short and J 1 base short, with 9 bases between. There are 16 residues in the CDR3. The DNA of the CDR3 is TGTGCCAGCAGCCAAGAAAGCGCCAGGAACACCGGGGAGCTGTTTTTT. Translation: CASSQESARNTGELFF.

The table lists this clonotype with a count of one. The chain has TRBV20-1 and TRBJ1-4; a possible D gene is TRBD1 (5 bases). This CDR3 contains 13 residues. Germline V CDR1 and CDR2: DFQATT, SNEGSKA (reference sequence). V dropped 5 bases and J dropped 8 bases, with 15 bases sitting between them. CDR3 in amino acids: CSAFPGGKEKLFF. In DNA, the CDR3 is TGCAGTGCTTTTCCCGGGGGGAAGGAAAAACTGTTTTTT.

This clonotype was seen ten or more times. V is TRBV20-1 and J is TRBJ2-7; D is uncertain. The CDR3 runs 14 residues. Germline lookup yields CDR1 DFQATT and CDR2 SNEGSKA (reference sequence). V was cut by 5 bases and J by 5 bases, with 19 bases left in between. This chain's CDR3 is CSAYSVHSSHEQYF. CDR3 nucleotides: TGCAGTGCTTACAGCGTACATAGCAGCCACGAGCAGTACTTC.

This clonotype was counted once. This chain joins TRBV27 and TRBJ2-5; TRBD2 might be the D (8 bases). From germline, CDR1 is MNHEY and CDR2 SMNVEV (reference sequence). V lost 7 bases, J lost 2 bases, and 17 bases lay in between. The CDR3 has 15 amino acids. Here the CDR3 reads CASIPRGDRQETQYF. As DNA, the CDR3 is TGTGCCAGCATCCCGCGGGGGGACAGACAAGAGACCCAGTACTTC.

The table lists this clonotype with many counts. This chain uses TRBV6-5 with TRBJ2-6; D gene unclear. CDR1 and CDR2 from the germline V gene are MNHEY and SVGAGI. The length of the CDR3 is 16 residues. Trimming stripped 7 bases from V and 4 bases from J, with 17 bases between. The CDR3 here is CASTLRPGYGANVLTF. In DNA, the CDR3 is TGTGCCAGCACTCTACGTCCGGGTTACGGGGCCAACGTCCTGACTTTC.

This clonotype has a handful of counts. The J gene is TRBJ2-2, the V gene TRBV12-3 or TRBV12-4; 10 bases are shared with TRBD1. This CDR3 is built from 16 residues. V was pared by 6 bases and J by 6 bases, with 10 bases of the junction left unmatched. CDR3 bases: TGTGCCAGCAGAACCCGACAGGGGGCGCTTCCCGGGGAGCTGTTTTTT. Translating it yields CASRTRQGALPGELFF.

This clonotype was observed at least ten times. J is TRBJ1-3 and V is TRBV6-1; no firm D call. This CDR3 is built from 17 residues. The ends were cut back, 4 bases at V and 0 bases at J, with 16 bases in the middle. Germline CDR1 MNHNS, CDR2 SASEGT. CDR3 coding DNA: TGTGCCAGCAGTGCGCGCCCGTTGGATCTCTCTGGAAACACCATATATTTT. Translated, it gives CASSARPLDLSGNTIYF.

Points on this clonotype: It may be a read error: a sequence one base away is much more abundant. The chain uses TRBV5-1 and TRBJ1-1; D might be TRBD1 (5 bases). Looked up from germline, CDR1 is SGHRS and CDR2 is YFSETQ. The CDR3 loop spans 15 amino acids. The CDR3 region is CASNLRQGRGTEAFF. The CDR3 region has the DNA TGCGCCAGCAACTTGCGGCAGGGAAGGGGCACTGAAGCTTTCTTT.

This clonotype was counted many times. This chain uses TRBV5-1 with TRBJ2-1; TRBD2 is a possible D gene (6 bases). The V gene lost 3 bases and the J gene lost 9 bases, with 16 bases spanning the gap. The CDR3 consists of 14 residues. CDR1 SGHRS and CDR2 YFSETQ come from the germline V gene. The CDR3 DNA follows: TGCGCCAGCAGCTCAACCCCTAGCGATTTTGAGCAGTTCTTC. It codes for CASSSTPSDFEQFF.

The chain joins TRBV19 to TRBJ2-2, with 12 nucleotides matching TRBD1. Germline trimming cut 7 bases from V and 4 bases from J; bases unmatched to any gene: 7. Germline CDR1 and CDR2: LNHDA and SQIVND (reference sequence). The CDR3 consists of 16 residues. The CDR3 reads CASTTGTGGITGELFF. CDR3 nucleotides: TGTGCCAGTACCACAGGGACAGGGGGCATCACCGGGGAGCTGTTTTTT.

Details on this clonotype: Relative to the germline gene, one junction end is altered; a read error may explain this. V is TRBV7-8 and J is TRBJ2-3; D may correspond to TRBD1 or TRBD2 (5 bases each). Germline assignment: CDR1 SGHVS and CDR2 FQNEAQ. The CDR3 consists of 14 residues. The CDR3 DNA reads TGTGCCAGAAGCTTACGGGACCTTACAGATACGCAGTATTTT. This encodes CARSLRDLTDTQYF.

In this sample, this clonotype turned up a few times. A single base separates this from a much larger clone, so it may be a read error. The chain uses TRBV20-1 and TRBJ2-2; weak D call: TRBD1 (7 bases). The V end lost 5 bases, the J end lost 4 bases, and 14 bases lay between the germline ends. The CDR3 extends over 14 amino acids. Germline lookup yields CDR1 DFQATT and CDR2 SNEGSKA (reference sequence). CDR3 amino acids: CSARGTETTGELFF. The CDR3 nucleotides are TGCAGTGCTCGGGGGACAGAAACCACCGGGGAGCTGTTTTTT.

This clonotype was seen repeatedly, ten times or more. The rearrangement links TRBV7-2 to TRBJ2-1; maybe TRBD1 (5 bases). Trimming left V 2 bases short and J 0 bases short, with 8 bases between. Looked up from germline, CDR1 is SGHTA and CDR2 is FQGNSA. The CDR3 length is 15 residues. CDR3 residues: CASSLRQGSYNEQFF. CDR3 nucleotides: TGTGCCAGCAGCTTAAGGCAGGGCTCCTACAATGAGCAGTTCTTC.

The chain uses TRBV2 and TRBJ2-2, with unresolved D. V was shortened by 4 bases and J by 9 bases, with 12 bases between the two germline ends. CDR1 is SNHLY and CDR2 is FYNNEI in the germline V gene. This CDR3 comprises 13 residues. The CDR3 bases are TGTGCCAGCAGTGTGGCCGCCACGCGGGAGCTGTTTTTT. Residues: CASSVAATRELFF.

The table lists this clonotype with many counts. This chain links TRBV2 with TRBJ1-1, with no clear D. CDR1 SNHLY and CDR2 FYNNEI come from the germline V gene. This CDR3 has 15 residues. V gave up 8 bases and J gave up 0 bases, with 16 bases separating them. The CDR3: CASRLATLMNTEAFF. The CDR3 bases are TGTGCCAGCCGCCTCGCGACATTGATGAACACTGAAGCTTTCTTT.

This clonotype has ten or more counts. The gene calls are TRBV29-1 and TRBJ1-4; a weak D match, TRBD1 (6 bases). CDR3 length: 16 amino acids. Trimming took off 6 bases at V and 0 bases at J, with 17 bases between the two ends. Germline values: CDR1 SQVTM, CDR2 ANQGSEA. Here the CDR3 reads CSVGLGGAATNEKLFF. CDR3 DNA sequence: TGCAGCGTGGGGTTGGGGGGGGCAGCAACTAATGAAAAACTGTTTTTT.

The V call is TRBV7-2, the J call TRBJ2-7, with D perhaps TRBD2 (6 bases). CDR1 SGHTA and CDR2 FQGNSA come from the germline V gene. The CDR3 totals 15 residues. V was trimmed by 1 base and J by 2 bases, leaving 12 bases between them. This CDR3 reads CASSLVGGMTYEQYF. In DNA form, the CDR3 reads TGTGCCAGCAGCTTAGTCGGCGGGATGACCTACGAGCAGTACTTC.

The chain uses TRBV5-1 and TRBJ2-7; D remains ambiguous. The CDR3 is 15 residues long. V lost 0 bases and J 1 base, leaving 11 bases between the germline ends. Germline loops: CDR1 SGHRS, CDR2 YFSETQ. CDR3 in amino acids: CASSLGQARSYEQYF. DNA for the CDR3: TGCGCCAGCAGCTTGGGGCAGGCTCGGTCCTACGAGCAGTACTTC.

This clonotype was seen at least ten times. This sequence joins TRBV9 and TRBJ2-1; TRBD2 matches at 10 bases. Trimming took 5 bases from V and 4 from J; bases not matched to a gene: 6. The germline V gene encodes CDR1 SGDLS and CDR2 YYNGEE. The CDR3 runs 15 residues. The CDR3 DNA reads TGTGCCAGCAGGCCCGGACTAGCGGAATACAATGAGCAGTTCTTC. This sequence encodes CASRPGLAEYNEQFF.

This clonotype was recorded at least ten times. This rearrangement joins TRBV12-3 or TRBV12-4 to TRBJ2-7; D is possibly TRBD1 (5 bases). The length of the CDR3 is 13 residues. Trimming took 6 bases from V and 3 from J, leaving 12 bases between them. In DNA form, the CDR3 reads TGTGCCAGCAGACCCGACAGCGACTACGAGCAGTACTTC. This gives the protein CASRPDSDYEQYF.

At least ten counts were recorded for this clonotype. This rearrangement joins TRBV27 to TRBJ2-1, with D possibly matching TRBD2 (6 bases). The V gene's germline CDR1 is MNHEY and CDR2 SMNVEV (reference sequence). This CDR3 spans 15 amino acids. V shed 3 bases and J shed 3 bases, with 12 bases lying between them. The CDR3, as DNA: TGTGCCAGCAGTTTCGGGACTCTACACTACAATGAGCAGTTCTTC. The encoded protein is CASSFGTLHYNEQFF.

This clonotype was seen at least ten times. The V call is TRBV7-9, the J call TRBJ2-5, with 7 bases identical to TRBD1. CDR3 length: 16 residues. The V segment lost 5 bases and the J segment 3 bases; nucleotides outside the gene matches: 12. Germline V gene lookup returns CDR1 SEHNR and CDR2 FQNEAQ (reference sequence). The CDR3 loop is CASSPHPRTGEETQYF. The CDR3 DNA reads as TGTGCCAGCAGCCCCCACCCGCGGACAGGAGAAGAGACCCAGTACTTC.

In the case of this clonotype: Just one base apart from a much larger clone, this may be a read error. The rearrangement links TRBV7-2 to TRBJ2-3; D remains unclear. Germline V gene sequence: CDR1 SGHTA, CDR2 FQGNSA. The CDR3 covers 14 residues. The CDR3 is CARSLVGLRDTQYF. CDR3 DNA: TGTGCCAGAAGCTTGGTCGGGTTGAGGGATACGCAGTATTTT.

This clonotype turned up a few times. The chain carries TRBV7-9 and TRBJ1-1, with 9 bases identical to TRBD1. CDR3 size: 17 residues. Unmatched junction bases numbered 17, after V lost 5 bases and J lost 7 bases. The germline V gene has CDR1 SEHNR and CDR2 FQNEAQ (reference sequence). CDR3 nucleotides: TGTGCCAGCAGCCCACCCCGGACAGGGGAGGGAAAATATGAAGCTTTCTTT. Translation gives CASSPPRTGEGKYEAFF.

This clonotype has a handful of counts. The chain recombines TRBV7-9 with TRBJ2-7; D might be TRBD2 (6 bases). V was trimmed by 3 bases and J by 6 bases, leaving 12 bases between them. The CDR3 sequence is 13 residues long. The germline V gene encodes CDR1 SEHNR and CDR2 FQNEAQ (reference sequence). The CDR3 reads CASSFDGRGEQYF. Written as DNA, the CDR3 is TGTGCCAGCAGCTTCGACGGGAGAGGCGAGCAGTACTTC.

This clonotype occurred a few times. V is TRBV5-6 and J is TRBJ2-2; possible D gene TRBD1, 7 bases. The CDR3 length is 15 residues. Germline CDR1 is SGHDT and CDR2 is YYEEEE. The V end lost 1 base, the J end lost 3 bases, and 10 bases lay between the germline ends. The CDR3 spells CASSLFRGDTGELFF. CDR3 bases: TGTGCCAGCAGCTTGTTCAGGGGGGACACCGGGGAGCTGTTTTTT.

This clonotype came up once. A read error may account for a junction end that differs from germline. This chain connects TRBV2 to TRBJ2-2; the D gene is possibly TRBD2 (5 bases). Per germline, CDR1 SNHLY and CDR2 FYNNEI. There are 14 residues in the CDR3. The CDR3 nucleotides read TGTGCCAGCAGTGGGAACTCCAACACCGGGGAGATGTTTTTT. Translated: CASSGNSNTGEMFF. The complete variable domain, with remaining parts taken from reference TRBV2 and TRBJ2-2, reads EPEVTQTPSHQVTQMGQEVILRCVPISNHLYFYWYRQILGQKVEFLVSFYNNEISEKSEIFDDQFSVERPDGSNFTLKIRSTKLEDSAMYFCASSGNSNTGEMFFGEGSRLTVL.

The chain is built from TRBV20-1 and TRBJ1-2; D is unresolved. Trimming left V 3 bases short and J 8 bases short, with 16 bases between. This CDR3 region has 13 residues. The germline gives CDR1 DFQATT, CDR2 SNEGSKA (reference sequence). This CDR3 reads CSASLAGLGGYTF. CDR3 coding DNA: TGCAGTGCTAGTCTTGCCGGTCTGGGAGGCTACACCTTC.

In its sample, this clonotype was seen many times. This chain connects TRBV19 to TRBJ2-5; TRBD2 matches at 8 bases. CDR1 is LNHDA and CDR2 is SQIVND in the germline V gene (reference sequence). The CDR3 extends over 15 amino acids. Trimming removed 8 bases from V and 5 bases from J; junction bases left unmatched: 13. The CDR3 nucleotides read TGTGCCAGTGGCCAGGACGGGAGGGCCTCGGAGACCCAGTACTTC. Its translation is CASGQDGRASETQYF.

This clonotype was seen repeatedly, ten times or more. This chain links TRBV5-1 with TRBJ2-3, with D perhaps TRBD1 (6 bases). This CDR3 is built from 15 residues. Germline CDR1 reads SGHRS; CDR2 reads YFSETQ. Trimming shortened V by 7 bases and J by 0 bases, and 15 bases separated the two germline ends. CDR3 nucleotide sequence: TGCGCCAGCTTCAGGGGACGGACTAGCACAGATACGCAGTATTTT. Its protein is CASFRGRTSTDTQYF.

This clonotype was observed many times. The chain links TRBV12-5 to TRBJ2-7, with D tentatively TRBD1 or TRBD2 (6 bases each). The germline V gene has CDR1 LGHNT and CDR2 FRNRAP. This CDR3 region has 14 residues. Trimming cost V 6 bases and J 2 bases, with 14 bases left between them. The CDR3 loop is CASGKGGGPYEQYF. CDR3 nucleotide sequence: TGTGCTAGTGGGAAGGGGGGAGGACCCTACGAGCAGTACTTC.